Presented here are 8 T cell receptor beta chains from one specimen sequenced in a study of blood T cell repertoires in COVID-19. TCRdb keeps only in-frame clones here, not all; method: immunoSEQ multiplex PCR. The sample lists 6,000 to 8,500 clones; roughly 88% were seen once. Input material: peripheral blood. The source is a woman aged 55-69 years with active COVID-19.

The chain joins TRBV6-5 to TRBJ1-2; 7 bases line up with TRBD1. From germline, CDR1 is MNHEY and CDR2 SVGAGI. There are 13 residues in the CDR3. Trimming removed 2 bases from V and 7 bases from J; junction bases left unmatched: 4. The CDR3 loop reads CASSYVQGSGYTF. CDR3 nucleotides: TGTGCCAGCAGTTACGTACAGGGGAGTGGCTACACCTTC.

The V and J genes are TRBV9 and TRBJ2-1; a weak D match, TRBD1 (5 bases). Germline loops: CDR1 SGDLS, CDR2 YYNGEE. V gave up 2 bases and J gave up 10 bases, with 16 bases separating them. CDR3 length: 14 residues. CDR3 in DNA: TGTGCCAGCAGCGTTGGGGCCGGGTTTTGGGAGCAGTTCTTC. It is translated as CASSVGAGFWEQFF.

The chain links TRBV7-9 to TRBJ1-1; D unclear. V was clipped by 5 bases and J by 6 bases, with 16 bases between them. The CDR3 has 14 residues. Germline CDR1 is SEHNR and CDR2 is FQNEAQ (reference sequence). CDR3 sequence: CASSRGGREAEAFF. In DNA form, the CDR3 reads TGTGCCAGCAGCCGAGGAGGGAGGGAAGCTGAAGCTTTCTTT.

The gene calls are TRBV24-1 and TRBJ1-2; perhaps TRBD1 as D (5 bases). Trimming stripped 5 bases from V and 4 bases from J, with 10 bases between. CDR3 length: 13 residues. CDR1 and CDR2 from the germline V gene are KGHDR and SFDVKD. Here the CDR3 DNA reads TGTGCCACCAGTGGATCCGGGGGCTATGGCTACACCTTC. Protein sequence: CATSGSGGYGYTF.

CDR3: CASSTGNTGELFF. CDR3 coding DNA: TGTGCCAGCTCAACCGGGAACACCGGGGAGCTGTTTTTT. The chain couples TRBV18 to TRBJ2-2; D unclear. Between the trimmed V and J ends, which lost 5 bases and 1 base, there was a span of 5 bases. This CDR3 is 13 amino acids long. Germline V gives CDR1 KGHSH, CDR2 LQKENI. Looking up the rest from reference TRBV18 and TRBJ2-2 gives the full variable domain: NAGVMQNPRHLVRRRGQEARLRCSPMKGHSHVYWYRQLPEEGLKFMVYLQKENIIDESGMPKERFSAEFPKEGPSILRIQQVVRGDSAAYFCASSTGNTGELFFGEGSRLTVL.

V usage is TRBV3-1 (or the pseudogene TRBV3-2) and J usage is TRBJ1-1; TRBD1 matches 9 bases. This CDR3 is built from 15 residues. V lost 3 bases to trimming and J lost 3 bases; unmatched junction nucleotides: 5. CDR1 is LGHDT, CDR2 YNNKEL, per germline (reference sequence). Here the CDR3 DNA reads TGTGCCAGCAGCCACCCGGGACAGGGAGACACTGAAGCTTTCTTT. Its translation: CASSHPGQGDTEAFF.

The chain uses TRBV6-5 and TRBJ1-2; D gene unclear. Trimming cost V 8 bases and J 5 bases, with 18 bases left between them. The CDR3 spans 14 residues. Germline V gene lookup returns CDR1 MNHEY and CDR2 SVGAGI. The CDR3 loop is CASYRRGTHYGYTF. For the CDR3, the DNA is TGTGCCAGCTATCGTCGGGGAACCCATTATGGCTACACCTTC.

This clone was seen only once. A junction boundary mismatches the germline segment, possibly from a read error. V is TRBV3-1 (or the pseudogene TRBV3-2) and J is TRBJ1-5; TRBD1 agrees at 8 bases. The CDR3 is 15 residues long. In germline, CDR1 is LGHDT, CDR2 YNNKEL (reference sequence). For the CDR3, the DNA is TGTGCCAGCAGCCCTTACGGACAGGGCAAGCAGCCCCAGCATTTT. Its protein product is CASSPYGQGKQPQHF.